Following are 20 T cell receptor beta chains from one sample sequenced in a study of cytomegalovirus exposure and HLA in healthy donors. Both 60 Vbeta primers and 13 Jbeta primers went into the PCR. Data came from immunoSEQ multiplex PCR; TCRdb stores just in-frame clones and leaves some out. The sample features about 140,000 clones, with about 2.3% in its top ten. Specimen: PBMCs. The receptors come from a woman aged 18-29 years in good health and CMV-seronegative.

The chain couples TRBV19 to TRBJ1-1; 8 bases match TRBD1. In germline, CDR1 is LNHDA, CDR2 SQIVND (reference sequence). The CDR3 length is 16 residues. V shed 3 bases and J 8 bases; nucleotides not matched to a gene: 14. The CDR3 reads CASSISAGGLLGEAFF. The CDR3, as DNA: TGTGCCAGTAGTATTTCAGCAGGGGGCCTCTTGGGGGAAGCTTTCTTT. The full variable domain, with the rest looked up from reference TRBV19 and TRBJ1-1, is DGGITQSPKYLFRKEGQNVTLSCEQNLNHDAMYWYRQDPGQGLRLIYYSQIVNDFQKGDIAEGYSVSREKKESFPLTVTSAQKNPTAFYLCASSISAGGLLGEAFFGQGTRLTVV.

The V gene is TRBV5-4, the J gene TRBJ2-2; 9 bases map to TRBD2. The V segment lost 4 bases and the J segment 5 bases; nucleotides outside the gene matches: 9. The germline V gene has CDR1 SGHNT and CDR2 YYREEE (reference sequence). The CDR3 is 16 residues long. The CDR3 region is CASSHYSGSYTGELFF. CDR3 sequence (DNA): TGTGCCAGCAGCCATTATAGCGGGAGTTATACCGGGGAGCTGTTTTTT.

The rearrangement links TRBV6-5 to TRBJ2-1, with 10 bases fitting TRBD1. J gave up 8 bases and V 2 bases, and 6 bases lay outside the gene matches. The CDR3 totals 15 residues. CDR1 is MNHEY, CDR2 SVGAGI, per germline. CDR3 loop: CASSYRGQGVYEQFF. Here the CDR3 DNA reads TGTGCCAGCAGTTACCGTGGACAGGGGGTTTATGAGCAGTTCTTC.

V gene TRBV10-1 combines with J gene TRBJ2-4; 11 nucleotides align to TRBD2. The V and J ends lost 6 bases and 0 bases, in that order; junction bases with no gene match: 4. Per germline, CDR1 WNHNN and CDR2 SYGVQD (reference sequence). The length of the CDR3 is 16 residues. CDR3 loop: CASRPGLAGAKNIQYF. DNA of the CDR3: TGCGCCAGCAGACCCGGACTAGCGGGAGCCAAAAACATTCAGTACTTC.

V gene TRBV6-6 combines with J gene TRBJ1-5, with TRBD1 matching 10 bases. CDR1 is MNHNY, CDR2 SVGAGI, per germline (reference sequence). The CDR3 spans 16 residues. With 6 bases clipped from V and 1 base from J, the junction kept 6 bases outside the gene matches. CDR3 coding DNA: TGTGCCAGCAGCCGCGGGACAGGGGCCAGCAATCAGCCCCAGCATTTT. This codes for CASSRGTGASNQPQHF.

The chain has TRBV9 and TRBJ1-4; TRBD1 matches 8 bases. V lost 3 bases to trimming and J lost 5 bases; unmatched junction nucleotides: 3. CDR1 is SGDLS and CDR2 is YYNGEE in the germline V gene. The CDR3 length is 14 residues. The CDR3 DNA sequence: TGTGCCAGCAGCGCGGGACAGGCAAATGAAAAACTGTTTTTT. It translates to CASSAGQANEKLFF.

The genes are TRBV5-6 and TRBJ1-1; D may be TRBD1 (5 bases). The CDR3 has 15 amino acids. V lost 4 bases to trimming and J lost 0 bases, with 13 bases between them. Germline CDR1 reads SGHDT; CDR2 reads YYEEEE. CDR3 region: CASSMTTVMNTEAFF. DNA of the CDR3: TGTGCCAGCAGCATGACGACAGTTATGAACACTGAAGCTTTCTTT.

This chain links TRBV5-4 with TRBJ1-1; 7 bases agree with TRBD1. The CDR3 runs 13 residues. Germline V lookup: CDR1 SGHNT, CDR2 YYREEE (reference sequence). After removal of 4 bases from V and 11 bases from J, the junction contained 11 bases not matched to a gene. The DNA for the CDR3 is TGTGCCAGCAGCGTCGACAGGGTGGGTTCTGCTTTCTTT. As protein: CASSVDRVGSAFF. Supplemented by reference TRBV5-4 and TRBJ1-1, the full variable domain reads ETGVTQSPTHLIKTRGQQVTLRCSSQSGHNTVSWYQQALGQGPQFIFQYYREEENGRGNFPPRFSGLQFPNYSSELNVNALELDDSALYLCASSVDRVGSAFFGQGTRLTVV.

The chain recombines TRBV18 with TRBJ2-1, with TRBD1 matching over 10 bases. Germline V gene data show CDR1 as KGHSH and CDR2 as LQKENI. The length of the CDR3 is 16 residues. V lost 5 bases and J lost 0; bases outside the gene matches: 4. The chain's CDR3 is CASSSRTGGSYNEQFF. The CDR3 DNA reads as TGTGCCAGCTCATCCCGGACAGGGGGCTCCTACAATGAGCAGTTCTTC.

The J gene is TRBJ1-2, the V gene TRBV9; a weak D match, TRBD1 (6 bases). The CDR3 contains 14 residues. CDR1 is SGDLS and CDR2 is YYNGEE in the germline V gene. Trimming took off 2 bases at V and 6 bases at J, with 14 bases between the two ends. CDR3 DNA: TGTGCCAGCAGCGTCACTCACAGGACAGATGGCTACACCTTC. Its translation: CASSVTHRTDGYTF.

The chain recombines TRBV30 with TRBJ1-3; TRBD1 agrees at 8 bases. Per germline, CDR1 GTSNPN and CDR2 SVGIG (reference sequence). The V and J ends lost 2 bases and 3 bases, in that order; junction bases with no gene match: 12. This CDR3 comprises 17 residues. The CDR3 region is CAWSRHKTGGIGNTIYF. Written as DNA, the CDR3 is TGTGCCTGGAGTCGCCACAAAACAGGGGGTATTGGAAACACCATATATTTT.

The chain uses TRBV6-1 and TRBJ1-1, with unresolved D. Trimming pared 3 bases from V and 6 bases from J, leaving 14 bases between. The CDR3 has 14 amino acids. Germline CDR1 reads MNHNS; CDR2 reads SASEGT. The CDR3 bases are TGTGCCAGCAGTGAGATCGTGAGGTACGCTGAAGCTTTCTTT. Amino acids: CASSEIVRYAEAFF.

CDR3 sequence: CASADPLNTEAFF. Here the CDR3 DNA reads TGTGCCAGCGCAGATCCGCTGAACACTGAAGCTTTCTTT. The rearrangement uses TRBV19 and TRBJ1-1; D is unresolved. Germline lookup yields CDR1 LNHDA and CDR2 SQIVND (reference sequence). The CDR3 length is 13 residues. Trimming stripped 9 bases from V and 0 bases from J, with 11 bases between.

This rearrangement joins TRBV29-1 to TRBJ2-3, with D unclear. Per germline, CDR1 SQVTM and CDR2 ANQGSEA. The CDR3 is made up of 17 amino acids. Deletions cut 5 bases from V and 0 bases from J, with 21 bases between. DNA for the CDR3: TGCAGCGTTTCATATGGGCGTACCGGTAAAAGCACAGATACGCAGTATTTT. As protein: CSVSYGRTGKSTDTQYF.

This sequence joins TRBV6-5 and TRBJ2-7; 9 positions match TRBD1. This CDR3 is built from 15 residues. The germline gives CDR1 MNHEY, CDR2 SVGAGI. The junction had 7 bases not matched to a gene; V was cut back by 5 bases and J by 2 bases. This CDR3 is CASSRTGERTYEQYF. DNA for the CDR3: TGTGCCAGCAGTCGGACAGGGGAAAGGACCTACGAGCAGTACTTC.

The chain couples TRBV11-2 to TRBJ1-3, with no clear D. The germline CDR1 and CDR2 sequences are SGHAT and FQNNGV. This CDR3 is 15 amino acids long. V was trimmed by 1 base and J by 0 bases, leaving 7 bases between them. CDR3 sequence: CASSLAGNSGNTIYF. The CDR3 DNA follows: TGTGCCAGCAGCTTAGCCGGGAACTCTGGAAACACCATATATTTT.

The chain combines TRBV18 with TRBJ2-1, with 14 bases aligning to TRBD2. The V gene end was trimmed by 6 bases and the J gene end by 8 bases; junction bases not matched to a gene: 12. Germline lookup yields CDR1 KGHSH and CDR2 LQKENI. The CDR3 spans 17 residues. CDR3 in amino acids: CASSVNLGLAGGHEQFF. For the CDR3, the DNA is TGTGCCAGCTCCGTTAATCTCGGACTAGCGGGAGGCCATGAGCAGTTCTTC.

The chain combines TRBV5-1 with TRBJ2-3, with a tentative D call TRBD1 (6 bases). Germline V lookup: CDR1 SGHRS, CDR2 YFSETQ. Deletions cut 3 bases from V and 2 bases from J, with 13 bases between. This CDR3 contains 15 residues. CDR3 nucleotide sequence: TGCGCCAGCAGCTCCTACAGGGCAAACACAGATACGCAGTATTTT. This translates into CASSSYRANTDTQYF.

On this clone itself: Its ends do not fully match the called genes, so a read error is possible. The V gene is TRBV7-7, the J gene TRBJ2-3, with D maybe TRBD2 (5 bases). CDR3 length: 15 amino acids. From germline, CDR1 is SSHAT and CDR2 FNYEAQ (reference sequence). CDR3 DNA sequence: TGTGCTAGCAGCTTAGGAGGAGCAGGCACAGATACGCAGTATTTT. Encoded protein: CASSLGGAGTDTQYF.

The rearrangement links TRBV18 to TRBJ2-7; 9 bases map to TRBD2. This CDR3 is built from 15 residues. With V trimmed by 1 base and J by 2 bases, 3 bases remained unmatched. The V gene's germline CDR1 is KGHSH and CDR2 LQKENI. The CDR3 protein is CASSPLTSGTYEQYF. The CDR3 DNA follows: TGTGCCAGCTCACCACTGACTAGCGGAACCTACGAGCAGTACTTC.